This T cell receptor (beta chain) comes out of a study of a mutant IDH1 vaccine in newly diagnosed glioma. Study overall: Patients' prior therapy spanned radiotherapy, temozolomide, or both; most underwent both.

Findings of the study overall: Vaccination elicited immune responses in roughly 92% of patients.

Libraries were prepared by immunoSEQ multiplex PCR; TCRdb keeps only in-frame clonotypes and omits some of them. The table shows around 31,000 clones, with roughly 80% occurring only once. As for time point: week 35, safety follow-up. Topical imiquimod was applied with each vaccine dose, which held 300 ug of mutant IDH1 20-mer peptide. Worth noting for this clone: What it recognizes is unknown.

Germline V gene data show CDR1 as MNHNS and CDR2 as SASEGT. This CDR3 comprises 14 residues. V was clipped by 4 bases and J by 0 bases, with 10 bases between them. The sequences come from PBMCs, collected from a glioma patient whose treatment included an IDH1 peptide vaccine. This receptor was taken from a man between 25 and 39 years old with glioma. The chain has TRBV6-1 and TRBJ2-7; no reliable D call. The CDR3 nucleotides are TGTGCCAGCAGTGCTAGGCAGAGCTCCTACGAGCAGTACTTC. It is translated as CASSARQSSYEQYF.